One and the same sample provided the 11 T cell receptor beta chains below, sequenced in a study of T cell responses to AZD1222 COVID-19 vaccine (dated by TCRdb to about 2021). Libraries were made using the immunoSEQ multiplex PCR assay. TCRdb's version of the immuneACCESS table is confined to in-frame rearrangements and falls short of the full clone set. An unresolved V gene accounts for under half of the shortfall where checked; the remainder is of unknown origin. The sample table records about 100,000 clones; roughly nine tenths of these occur just once. About 2.7% of the sample is taken by the ten largest. Per the publication, the time point label means: about 28 days (+/-7) after the second vaccine dose. Sequenced here: peripheral blood, sampled 28 days after the second AZD1222 dose. These receptors originate from an adult who received the AZD1222 COVID-19 vaccine.

This chain connects TRBV25-1 to TRBJ2-5; D could derive from TRBD1 or TRBD2 (5 bases each). V lost 1 base to trimming and J lost 2 bases, with 20 bases between them. Per the germline V gene, CDR1 is MGHDK and CDR2 is SYGVNS. The CDR3 has 18 residues. The CDR3 sequence is CASSEFSRGEGWQETQYF. In DNA, the CDR3 is TGTGCCAGCAGTGAATTCTCAAGAGGGGAAGGGTGGCAAGAGACCCAGTACTTC.

The V call is TRBV3-1 (or the pseudogene TRBV3-2), the J call TRBJ1-1; D unresolved. Per germline, CDR1 LGHDT and CDR2 YNNKEL (reference sequence). V was trimmed by 4 bases and J by 1 base, leaving 10 bases between them. The CDR3 is made up of 14 amino acids. CDR3 region: CASSRATGNTEAFF. The CDR3 DNA follows: TGTGCCAGCAGCCGCGCAACGGGGAACACTGAAGCTTTCTTT.

The chain couples TRBV6-4 to TRBJ2-3; maybe TRBD2 (5 bases). V was cut by 0 bases and J by 1 base, with 11 bases left in between. The CDR3 contains 16 residues. Germline values: CDR1 MRHNA, CDR2 SNTAGT. The CDR3 reads CASSDSGGGGTDTQYF. The CDR3 DNA sequence: TGTGCCAGCAGTGACTCAGGCGGAGGAGGCACAGATACGCAGTATTTT.

This chain uses TRBV7-6 with TRBJ2-3; the D gene is possibly TRBD2 (6 bases). Germline-derived CDR1 and CDR2 are SGHVS and FNYEAQ. V lost 0 bases, J lost 2 bases, and 9 bases lay in between. This CDR3 is 15 amino acids long. The CDR3 protein is CASSLAGGATDTQYF. CDR3 nucleotides: TGTGCCAGCAGCTTAGCGGGGGGAGCCACAGATACGCAGTATTTT. The complete variable domain, with remaining parts taken from reference TRBV7-6 and TRBJ2-3, reads GAGVSQSPRYKVTKRGQDVALRCDPISGHVSLYWYRQALGQGPEFLTYFNYEAQQDKSGLPNDRFSAERPEGSISTLTIQRTEQRDSAMYRCASSLAGGATDTQYFGPGTRLTVL.

The V gene is TRBV7-9, the J gene TRBJ1-1; D gene uncertain. Per germline, CDR1 SEHNR and CDR2 FQNEAQ (reference sequence). V lost 1 base, J lost 0 bases, and 9 bases lay in between. The CDR3 is made up of 15 amino acids. The CDR3 region is CASSLGVGMNTEAFF. The CDR3 nucleotides are TGTGCCAGCAGCTTAGGGGTGGGAATGAACACTGAAGCTTTCTTT.

The chain couples TRBV3-1 (or the pseudogene TRBV3-2) to TRBJ1-6; D not certain. The CDR3 length is 15 residues. Germline loops: CDR1 LGHDT, CDR2 YNNKEL (reference sequence). Trimming pared 4 bases from V and 8 bases from J, leaving 15 bases between. This CDR3 is CASSPQSFSDSPLHF. Here the CDR3 DNA reads TGTGCCAGCAGCCCCCAATCATTTTCAGATTCACCCCTCCACTTT.

The rearrangement uses TRBV19 and TRBJ2-7; D gene unclear. V dropped 3 bases and J dropped 3 bases, with 9 bases sitting between them. This CDR3 spans 13 amino acids. CDR1 and CDR2 (germline): LNHDA, SQIVND (reference sequence). For the CDR3, the DNA is TGTGCCAGTAGTATCAAAGGAGACTACGAGCAGTACTTC. The encoded protein is CASSIKGDYEQYF.

The table lists this clone with a count of one. The chain is built from TRBV19 and TRBJ1-2; 9 bases line up with TRBD1. Trimming removed 8 bases from V and 7 bases from J; junction bases left unmatched: 8. Germline V gives CDR1 LNHDA, CDR2 SQIVND (reference sequence). There are 13 residues in the CDR3. The CDR3 DNA sequence: TGTGCCAGTTGGACAGGGGAGTATAGTGGCTACACCTTC. Amino acids: CASWTGEYSGYTF.

The rearrangement joins TRBV27 to TRBJ1-2; D is unresolved. V was shortened by 1 base and J by 7 bases, with 19 bases between the two germline ends. Germline CDR1 is MNHEY and CDR2 is SMNVEV (reference sequence). The CDR3 sequence is 16 residues long. CDR3 sequence (DNA): TGTGCCAGCAGTTTATTCTCGGTGGCGGCAGACGCTGGCTACACCTTC. Its translation: CASSLFSVAADAGYTF.

V gene TRBV15 combines with J gene TRBJ2-1; 7 nucleotides line up with TRBD2. Germline CDR1 LNHNV, CDR2 YYDKDF (reference sequence). The CDR3 extends over 12 amino acids. Unmatched junction bases numbered 4, after V lost 5 bases and J lost 9 bases. This CDR3 is CATSWGEGEQFF. The CDR3, as DNA: TGTGCCACCAGCTGGGGGGAGGGTGAGCAGTTCTTC.

The chain has TRBV7-9 and TRBJ1-5; 8 positions agree with TRBD1. V was pared by 5 bases and J by 4 bases, with 4 bases of the junction left unmatched. Germline V gene data show CDR1 as SEHNR and CDR2 as FQNEAQ (reference sequence). CDR3 length: 14 residues. CDR3 in DNA: TGTGCCAGCAGCAAAGACAGGGGTAATCAGCCCCAGCATTTT. It yields the protein CASSKDRGNQPQHF.